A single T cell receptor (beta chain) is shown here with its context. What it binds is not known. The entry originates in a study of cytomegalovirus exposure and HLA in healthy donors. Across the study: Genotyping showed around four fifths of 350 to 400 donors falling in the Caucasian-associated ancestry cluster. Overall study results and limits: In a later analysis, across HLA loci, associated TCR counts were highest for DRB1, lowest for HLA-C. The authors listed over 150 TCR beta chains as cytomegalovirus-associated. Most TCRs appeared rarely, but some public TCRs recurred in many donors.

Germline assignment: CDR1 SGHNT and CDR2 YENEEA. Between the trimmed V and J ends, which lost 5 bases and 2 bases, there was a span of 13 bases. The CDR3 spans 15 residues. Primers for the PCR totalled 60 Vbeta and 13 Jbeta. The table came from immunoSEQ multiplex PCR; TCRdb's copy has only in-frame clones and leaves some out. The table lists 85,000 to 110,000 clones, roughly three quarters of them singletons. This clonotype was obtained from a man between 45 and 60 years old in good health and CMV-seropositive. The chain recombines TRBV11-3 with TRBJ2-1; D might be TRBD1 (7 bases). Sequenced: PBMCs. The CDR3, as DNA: TGTGCCAGCAGCCCCGCGGGACAGCCCTACAATGAGCAGTTCTTC. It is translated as CASSPAGQPYNEQFF.